This TCR beta chain appears in the sequencing data of a study of neurological immune-mediated disorders. Germline values: CDR1 MNHNS, CDR2 SASEGT. The length of the CDR3 is 15 residues. This clonotype was recorded many times. The junction shows a germline mismatch at one end, possibly a read error. TCRdb fed the 5' RACE reads into MiXCR, producing one record per CDR3 protein. The table records about 14,000 distinct CDR3 sequences, less than 7.5% of them present only once. The sequencing input was CD8+ T cells from blood. The clonotype was recovered from a middle-aged woman in good health. The gene calls are TRBV6-1 and TRBJ2-2; D is perhaps TRBD2 (5 bases). The CDR3 nucleotides are TGTGCCAGCAGTATCTCGAGGCTTAACACCGGGGAGCCGTTTTTT. Translated, it gives CASSISRLNTGEPFF.